This T cell receptor beta chain was documented in a study of T cell repertoires in cytomegalovirus infection. This clonotype was counted between two and nine times. Its antigen is still unknown. This CDR3 has 13 amino acids. Trimming at V came to 0 bases and at J to 14 bases, leaving 7 bases not matched to a gene. Germline V gene lookup returns CDR1 PRHDT and CDR2 FYEKMQ (reference sequence). Each CDR3 protein gets one entry after TCRdb re-called the reads with MiXCR. Of some 940,000 distinct CDR3 sequences in the sample, 30% to 40% were seen once. Findings and limits, study-wide: Clonotypes of TCR beta that were HLA-C-restricted and CMV-specific dominated the ex vivo response.

The rearrangement links TRBV13 to TRBJ2-1; 7 bases align to TRBD1. The source material was cultured CD8+ T cells from PBMCs, sampled from culture after CMV antigen stimulation. This clonotype was sampled from a human donor in good health (CMV status not recorded). Some clones in this sample may be carry-over from other donors' samples. CDR3 residues: CASSLGDRVPEFF. In nucleotides, the CDR3 is TGTGCCAGCAGCTTAGGCGACAGGGTCCCCGAGTTCTTC. The variable domain in full, completed from reference TRBV13 and TRBJ2-1, reads AAGVIQSPRHLIKEKRETATLKCYPIPRHDTVYWYQQGPGQDPQFLISFYEKMQSDKGSIPDRFSAQQFSDYHSELNMSSLELGDSALYFCASSLGDRVPEFFGPGTRLTVL.